The T cell receptor beta chain under discussion was sequenced for a study of T-cell reconstitution after alpha-beta-depleted transplantation in children. This clonotype was observed a few times. The germline CDR1 and CDR2 sequences are MNHNS and SASEGT. The CDR3 is 14 amino acids. J was trimmed by 9 bases and V by 8 bases; bases with no gene match: 9. The authors prepared the TCRbeta library with unique molecular identifiers. TCRdb reanalysed the PCR reads using MiXCR and keeps one entry per CDR3 protein. The data contain approximately 350,000 distinct CDR3 sequences, approximately 10% of them singletons.

The chain combines TRBV6-1 with TRBJ2-2; 10 nucleotides align to TRBD2. This sequence originates from a human donor who donated a stem cell graft to a child with acute lymphoblastic leukemia. Sequencing was performed on PBMCs from the stem cell graft donor, taken from the stem cell graft. The CDR3 loop is CASAISGRIWELFF. CDR3 DNA: TGTGCCAGCGCGATTAGCGGGAGGATCTGGGAGCTGTTTTTT.